These 28 T cell receptor beta chains originate from one sample sequenced in a study of early T cells in non-severe SARS-CoV-2 infection. TCRdb independently ran MiXCR on the 5' RACE reads; one entry per CDR3 protein. The data show tens of thousands of distinct CDR3 sequences, less than 7.5% seen once. Sequences were obtained from whole blood. The receptors shown here come from an adult who was a healthcare worker with PCR-confirmed SARS-CoV-2 infection or an uninfected control (not recorded which).

This clonotype occurred many times. The chain uses TRBV27 and TRBJ1-1; a possible D gene is TRBD1 (6 bases). CDR3 size: 13 residues. V gave up 5 bases and J gave up 6 bases, with 13 bases separating them. Germline CDR1 is MNHEY and CDR2 is SMNVEV (reference sequence). CDR3 residues: CASSRGGGAEAFF. In DNA, the CDR3 is TGTGCCAGCAGTCGAGGTGGGGGCGCTGAAGCTTTCTTT.

This sequence joins TRBV20-1 and TRBJ1-5; D is ambiguous. This CDR3 has 13 residues. From germline, CDR1 is DFQATT and CDR2 SNEGSKA (reference sequence). V was cut by 4 bases and J by 6 bases, with 13 bases left in between. CDR3 loop: CSATKAGGQPQHF. CDR3 nucleotides: TGCAGTGCTACTAAAGCTGGAGGTCAGCCCCAGCATTTT.

The chain recombines TRBV7-2 with TRBJ2-2; a possible D gene is TRBD1 (5 bases). V lost 1 base, J lost 3 bases, and 9 bases lay in between. This CDR3 spans 15 amino acids. Germline V CDR1 and CDR2: SGHTA, FQGNSA. The CDR3 coding sequence is TGTGCCAGCAGCTTAGATACAGGATACACCGGGGAGCTGTTTTTT. Residues: CASSLDTGYTGELFF.

This clonotype was detected a few times. This chain joins TRBV7-9 and TRBJ1-2; the D gene is possibly TRBD1 (6 bases). V dropped 4 bases and J dropped 5 bases, with 11 bases sitting between them. CDR1 SEHNR and CDR2 FQNEAQ come from the germline V gene (reference sequence). The CDR3 is 13 residues long. DNA of the CDR3: TGTGCCAGCAGCTCGACAGGAGCTTATGGCTACACCTTC. Protein product: CASSSTGAYGYTF.

To note about this clonotype: This could be a read error, since a much larger clone is one nucleotide away. The rearrangement joins TRBV10-2 to TRBJ2-7; D might be TRBD2 (5 bases). Germline V gene sequence: CDR1 WSHSY, CDR2 SAAADI. The CDR3 consists of 13 residues. The CDR3 bases are TGCGCCAGCACCCTAGGACTGGTCTACGAGCTGTACTTC. Its translation: CASTLGLVYELYF.

CDR3 residues: CASASRISLEGNSDTQYF. DNA for the CDR3: TGTGCCAGCGCCAGTAGAATCAGTTTGGAGGGTAACTCAGATACGCAGTATTTT. The genes are TRBV7-9 and TRBJ2-3, with D maybe TRBD2 (6 bases). CDR1 is SEHNR, CDR2 FQNEAQ, per germline (reference sequence). CDR3 length: 18 amino acids. Trimming pared 8 bases from V and 4 bases from J, leaving 28 bases between.

Ten or more counts support this clonotype. The V and J genes are TRBV6-1 and TRBJ2-7, with TRBD1 identical over 7 bases. V lost 2 bases, J lost 4 bases, and 11 bases stayed unmatched. Per germline, CDR1 MNHNS and CDR2 SASEGT. The CDR3 consists of 16 residues. This CDR3 is CASSESPGTVGYEQYF. DNA of the CDR3: TGTGCCAGCAGTGAATCTCCCGGGACAGTAGGTTACGAGCAGTACTTC.

Many counts were recorded for this clonotype. The V gene is TRBV5-1, the J gene TRBJ2-7; 7 nucleotides agree with TRBD2. The CDR3 consists of 13 residues. The germline V gene encodes CDR1 SGHRS and CDR2 YFSETQ. Germline trimming cut 1 base from V and 4 bases from J; bases unmatched to any gene: 2. The CDR3 sequence: CASSLSSGYEQYF. The CDR3 DNA sequence: TGCGCCAGCAGCTTGTCTAGCGGATACGAGCAGTACTTC.

The table lists this clonotype with many counts. The chain is built from TRBV28 and TRBJ1-1; 11 bases are a match to TRBD1. V was clipped by 4 bases and J by 4 bases; unmatched bases: 8. The CDR3 totals 16 residues. The V gene's germline CDR1 is MDHEN and CDR2 SYDVKM. DNA of the CDR3: TGTGCCAGCAGTTACCCACGCGGGACAGGGGGCACTGAAGCTTTCTTT. It encodes CASSYPRGTGGTEAFF.

This clonotype was observed many times. The chain uses TRBV28 and TRBJ1-2, with a possible D match to TRBD1 (6 bases). The CDR3 is made up of 16 amino acids. V was shortened by 2 bases and J by 3 bases, with 16 bases between the two germline ends. From germline, CDR1 is MDHEN and CDR2 SYDVKM. CDR3 DNA sequence: TGTGCCAGCAGTTTAAGGGCGGCCAGGGGTCACTATGGCTACACCTTC. This sequence encodes CASSLRAARGHYGYTF.

This clonotype was observed many times. The gene calls are TRBV7-2 and TRBJ1-5; the D is unclear. The CDR3 has 15 amino acids. Germline lookup yields CDR1 SGHTA and CDR2 FQGNSA. V lost 5 bases and J 5 bases, leaving 16 bases between the germline ends. CDR3 region: CASSRRWGLDQPQHF. DNA of the CDR3: TGTGCCAGCAGCCGTCGATGGGGTCTGGATCAGCCCCAGCATTTT.

This clonotype was seen at least ten times. J is TRBJ2-7 and V is TRBV13, with D perhaps matching TRBD2 (5 bases). The CDR3 totals 15 residues. V lost 2 bases and J lost 5, with 16 bases in between. Germline V lookup: CDR1 PRHDT, CDR2 FYEKMQ (reference sequence). CDR3: CASSLKSGNHDEQYF. CDR3 nucleotides: TGTGCCAGCAGCTTAAAGTCGGGAAATCACGACGAGCAGTACTTC.

The chain employs TRBV7-2 and TRBJ2-7; the match to TRBD2 covers 10 bases. CDR1 and CDR2 from the germline V gene are SGHTA and FQGNSA. With 5 bases clipped from V and 7 bases from J, the junction kept 5 bases outside the gene matches. The CDR3 extends over 13 amino acids. Here the CDR3 DNA reads TGTGCCAGCAGCATCGGGACTAGCGTTGAGCAGTACTTC. Translating gives CASSIGTSVEQYF.

This clonotype showed up just a few times. V usage is TRBV12-3 or TRBV12-4 and J usage is TRBJ2-6, with D perhaps matching TRBD1 (5 bases). V was shortened by 6 bases and J by 1 base, with 10 bases between the two germline ends. The CDR3 spans 15 residues. Here the CDR3 DNA reads TGTGCCAGCAGCTCCAGGGTTTCTGGGGCCAACGTCCTGACTTTC. Encoded protein: CASSSRVSGANVLTF.

By frequency in the sample, this clonotype is medium-sized (0.01 to 0.1%). The chain recombines TRBV9 with TRBJ2-7; D not certain. Germline V gene lookup returns CDR1 SGDLS and CDR2 YYNGEE. The CDR3 runs 15 residues. The V gene lost 4 bases and the J gene lost 3 bases, with 17 bases spanning the gap. This chain's CDR3 is CASSPNRRPVYEQYF. The DNA of the CDR3 is TGTGCCAGCAGCCCCAACCGCCGGCCGGTCTACGAGCAGTACTTC.

This rearrangement joins TRBV5-1 to TRBJ2-2; no definite D call. Germline CDR1 SGHRS, CDR2 YFSETQ. The germline V and J ends were trimmed by 2 bases and 7 bases, with 12 bases remaining between them. The CDR3 length is 14 residues. The CDR3 region has the DNA TGCGCCAGCAGCTTTCCGACGAAGCACGGGGAGCTGTTTTTT. The encoded protein is CASSFPTKHGELFF.

This clonotype was detected ten times or more. J is TRBJ1-5 and V is TRBV7-2, with TRBD1 matching over 8 bases. Trimming at V came to 8 bases and at J to 4 bases, leaving 10 bases not matched to a gene. The CDR3 extends over 15 amino acids. Germline assignment: CDR1 SGHTA and CDR2 FQGNSA. The CDR3 coding sequence is TGTGCCAGCTCTCCACAGGGGGGAGCGAATCAGCCCCAGCATTTT. Amino acids: CASSPQGGANQPQHF.

Only a few counts were recorded for this clonotype. This chain uses TRBV5-1 with TRBJ1-1; D might be TRBD1 (5 bases). The V end was cut by 3 bases, the J end by 4 bases, with 19 bases between. Per the germline V gene, CDR1 is SGHRS and CDR2 is YFSETQ. The CDR3 contains 16 residues. CDR3 protein: CASSSSRGVWSTEAFF. The CDR3 nucleotides read TGCGCCAGCAGCTCTTCCCGGGGGGTGTGGAGCACTGAAGCTTTCTTT.

This clonotype was seen repeatedly, ten times or more. The chain is built from TRBV4-3 and TRBJ2-3; TRBD1 matches at 8 bases. The germline V gene encodes CDR1 LGHNA and CDR2 YSLEER. V was pared by 0 bases and J by 2 bases, with 4 bases of the junction left unmatched. The CDR3 has 16 amino acids. The CDR3 coding sequence is TGCGCCAGCAGCCAAGACCGGACAGGGATCACAGATACGCAGTATTTT. It codes for CASSQDRTGITDTQYF.

The rearrangement links TRBV20-1 to TRBJ2-7; TRBD2 might be the D (5 bases). Germline assignment: CDR1 DFQATT and CDR2 SNEGSKA (reference sequence). V gave up 0 bases and J gave up 2 bases, with 14 bases separating them. This CDR3 has 15 residues. As DNA, the CDR3 is TGCAGTGCTAGAGACTTACTCTCCGGGACCTACGAGCAGTACTTC. Its translation: CSARDLLSGTYEQYF.

This clonotype was seen many times. This rearrangement joins TRBV14 to TRBJ1-2; D is uncertain. Looked up from germline, CDR1 is SGHDN and CDR2 is FVKESK. The CDR3 spans 17 residues. Trimming removed 0 bases at V and 4 bases at J, with 18 bases between. CDR3 protein: CASSQDAPGRILYGYTF. DNA for the CDR3: TGTGCCAGCAGCCAAGATGCCCCGGGAAGGATCCTCTATGGCTACACCTTC.

This clonotype showed up just a few times. The J gene is TRBJ2-4, the V gene TRBV20-1; tentative D call: TRBD2 (6 bases). V dropped 4 bases and J dropped 7 bases, with 17 bases sitting between them. CDR1 is DFQATT, CDR2 SNEGSKA, per germline (reference sequence). This CDR3 is built from 14 residues. CDR3 protein: CSATRPGLINIQYF. CDR3 bases: TGCAGTGCTACCCGACCGGGACTGATTAACATTCAGTACTTC.

This clonotype was detected ten times or more. The gene calls are TRBV20-1 and TRBJ2-1, with a tentative D call TRBD2 (6 bases). The CDR3 contains 14 residues. Germline CDR1 and CDR2: DFQATT and SNEGSKA (reference sequence). The V end was cut by 3 bases, the J end by 7 bases, with 16 bases between. CDR3 DNA: TGCAGTGCTAGGGCTCCTAGCGACTGGAATGAGCAGTTCTTC. Translation: CSARAPSDWNEQFF.

This clonotype showed up many times. The chain carries TRBV20-1 and TRBJ1-5; 7 nucleotides align to TRBD1. The CDR3 is made up of 15 amino acids. The trim removed 6 bases at V and 2 bases at J, leaving 10 bases unmatched. Germline V gene sequence: CDR1 DFQATT, CDR2 SNEGSKA (reference sequence). CDR3 in amino acids: CSAHVYDRGNQPQHF. CDR3 nucleotides: TGCAGTGCCCACGTCTACGACAGGGGCAATCAGCCCCAGCATTTT.

This clonotype occurred many times. The chain is built from TRBV19 and TRBJ1-2, with D perhaps TRBD1 (5 bases). From germline, CDR1 is LNHDA and CDR2 SQIVND (reference sequence). The V and J ends lost 5 bases and 6 bases respectively, with 13 bases between them. The CDR3 extends over 13 amino acids. The CDR3 DNA reads as TGTGCCAGTAGTTGGGGATTGGGGGATGGCTACACCTTC. It is translated as CASSWGLGDGYTF.

The table lists this clonotype with many counts. The rearrangement links TRBV4-3 to TRBJ2-7, with a weak D call TRBD2 (5 bases). Germline V gene data show CDR1 as LGHNA and CDR2 as YSLEER. V lost 0 bases, J lost 2 bases, and 11 bases lay in between. This CDR3 comprises 15 residues. The CDR3: CASSQEPLAPYEQYF. The CDR3, as DNA: TGCGCCAGCAGCCAAGAACCGCTAGCCCCCTACGAGCAGTACTTC.

This clonotype was detected many times. V is TRBV29-1 and J is TRBJ2-5; TRBD1 is a possible D gene (5 bases). Deletions cut 3 bases from V and 1 base from J, with 6 bases between. Germline CDR1 SQVTM, CDR2 ANQGSEA. CDR3 length: 12 residues. This CDR3 is CSVEGPQETQYF. CDR3 nucleotide sequence: TGCAGCGTTGAGGGGCCCCAAGAGACCCAGTACTTC.

This clonotype was recorded many times. The chain carries TRBV12-3 or TRBV12-4 and TRBJ2-7; a weak D match, TRBD1 (6 bases). Trimming stripped 5 bases from V and 1 base from J, with 15 bases between. CDR3 length: 15 amino acids. CDR3 loop: CASSLGTPHSYEQYF. Written as DNA, the CDR3 is TGTGCCAGCAGTCTGGGGACACCCCATTCCTACGAGCAGTACTTC.